Sequencing of this T cell receptor (beta chain) was carried out in a study of blood T cells in healthy people across ages. Study-wide results and limits: One million T cells yielded diversity estimates that were considered underestimates.

A second PCR of 7 to 11 cycles used a sample-barcoded 5' primer and a J-beta primer mix. TCRdb independently ran MiXCR on the 5' RACE reads; one entry per CDR3 protein. The sample records hundreds of thousands of distinct CDR3 sequences, around half being singletons. This clonotype was counted ten times or more. What it recognizes is unknown. The receptor comes from a woman in her sixties or seventies in good health. The sequenced sample was blood.

The CDR3 nucleotides read TGCAGTGCTAGAGCGACTAGTGGTACCTACAATGAGCAGTTCTTC. Amino acids: CSARATSGTYNEQFF. The chain is built from TRBV20-1 and TRBJ2-1; D possibly corresponds to TRBD2 (6 bases). Trimming shortened V by 1 base and J by 2 bases, and 12 bases separated the two germline ends. Germline V gene lookup returns CDR1 DFQATT and CDR2 SNEGSKA (reference sequence). This CDR3 spans 15 amino acids.